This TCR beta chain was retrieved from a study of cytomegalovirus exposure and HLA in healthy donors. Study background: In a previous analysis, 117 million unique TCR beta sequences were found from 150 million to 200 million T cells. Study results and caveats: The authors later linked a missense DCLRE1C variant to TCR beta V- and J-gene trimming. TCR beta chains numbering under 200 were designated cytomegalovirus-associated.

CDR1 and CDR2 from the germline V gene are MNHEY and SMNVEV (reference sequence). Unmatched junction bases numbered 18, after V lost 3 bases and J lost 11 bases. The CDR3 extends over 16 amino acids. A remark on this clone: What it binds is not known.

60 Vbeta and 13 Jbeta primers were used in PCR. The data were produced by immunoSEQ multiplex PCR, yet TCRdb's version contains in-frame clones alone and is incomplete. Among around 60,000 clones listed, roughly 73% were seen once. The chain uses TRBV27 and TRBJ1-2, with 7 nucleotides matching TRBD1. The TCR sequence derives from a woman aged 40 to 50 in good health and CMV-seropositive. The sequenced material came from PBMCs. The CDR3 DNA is TGTGCCAGCAGTTTGATGGCGCTAGGGGGCCCACGGGTTTACACCTTC. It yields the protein CASSLMALGGPRVYTF.